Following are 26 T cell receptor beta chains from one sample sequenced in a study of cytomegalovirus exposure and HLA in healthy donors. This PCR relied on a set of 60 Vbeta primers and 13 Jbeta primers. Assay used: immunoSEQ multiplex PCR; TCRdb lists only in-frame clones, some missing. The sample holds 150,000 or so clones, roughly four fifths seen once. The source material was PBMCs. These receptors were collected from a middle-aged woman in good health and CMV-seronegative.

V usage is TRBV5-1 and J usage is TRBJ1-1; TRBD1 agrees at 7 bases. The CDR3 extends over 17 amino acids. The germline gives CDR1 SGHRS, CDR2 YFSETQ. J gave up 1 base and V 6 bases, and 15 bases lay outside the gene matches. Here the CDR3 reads CASTRLSTGDGNTEAFF. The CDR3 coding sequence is TGCGCCAGCACCCGGCTTAGCACAGGGGATGGGAACACTGAAGCTTTCTTT.

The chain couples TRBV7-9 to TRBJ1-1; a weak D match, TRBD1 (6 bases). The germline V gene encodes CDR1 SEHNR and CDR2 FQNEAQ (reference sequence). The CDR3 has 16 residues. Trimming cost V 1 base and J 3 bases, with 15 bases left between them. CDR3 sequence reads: CASSLGAGAWDTEAFF. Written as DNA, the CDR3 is TGTGCCAGCAGCTTAGGGGCGGGGGCGTGGGACACTGAAGCTTTCTTT. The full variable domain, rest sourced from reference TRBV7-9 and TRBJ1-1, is DTGVSQNPRHKITKRGQNVTFRCDPISEHNRLYWYRQTLGQGPEFLTYFQNEAQLEKSRLLSDRFSAERPKGSFSTLEIQRTEQGDSAMYLCASSLGAGAWDTEAFFGQGTRLTVV.

The CDR3 region is CASFGLLNTEAFF. The CDR3 DNA follows: TGTGCCAGTTTCGGGTTATTGAACACTGAAGCTTTCTTT. The chain links TRBV6-5 to TRBJ1-1; D uncertain. This CDR3 contains 13 residues. The V end was cut by 9 bases, the J end by 0 bases, with 11 bases between. CDR1 is MNHEY and CDR2 is SVGAGI in the germline V gene.

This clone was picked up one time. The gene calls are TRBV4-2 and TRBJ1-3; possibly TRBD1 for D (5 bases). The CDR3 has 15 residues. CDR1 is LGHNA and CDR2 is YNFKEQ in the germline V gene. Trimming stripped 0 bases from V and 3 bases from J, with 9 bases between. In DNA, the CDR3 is TGTGCCAGCAGCCAAGATTCAGGGTATGGAAACACCATATATTTT. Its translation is CASSQDSGYGNTIYF.

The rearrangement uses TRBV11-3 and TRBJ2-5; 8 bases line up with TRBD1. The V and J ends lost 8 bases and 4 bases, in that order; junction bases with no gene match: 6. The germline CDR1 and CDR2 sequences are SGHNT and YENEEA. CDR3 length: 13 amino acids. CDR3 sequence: CASGQGGAETQYF. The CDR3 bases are TGTGCCAGCGGACAGGGCGGGGCAGAGACCCAGTACTTC.

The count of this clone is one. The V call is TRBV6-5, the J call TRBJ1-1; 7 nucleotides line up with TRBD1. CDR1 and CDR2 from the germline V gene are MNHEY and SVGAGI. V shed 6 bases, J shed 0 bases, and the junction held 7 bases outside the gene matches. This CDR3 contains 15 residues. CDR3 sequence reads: CASRFRDSMNTEAFF. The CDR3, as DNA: TGTGCCAGCAGATTCCGGGACAGCATGAACACTGAAGCTTTCTTT.

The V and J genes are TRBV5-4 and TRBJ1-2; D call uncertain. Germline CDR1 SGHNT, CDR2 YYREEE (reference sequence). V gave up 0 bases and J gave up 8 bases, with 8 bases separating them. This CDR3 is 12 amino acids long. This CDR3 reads CASSLGAGGYTF. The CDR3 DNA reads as TGTGCCAGCAGCTTGGGGGCTGGGGGCTACACCTTC.

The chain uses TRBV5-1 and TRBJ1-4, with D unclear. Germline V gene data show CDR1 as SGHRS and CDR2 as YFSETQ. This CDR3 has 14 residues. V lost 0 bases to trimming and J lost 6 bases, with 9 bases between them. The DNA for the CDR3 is TGCGCCAGCAGCTTGGGGCAGGTAGATGAAAAACTGTTTTTT. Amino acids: CASSLGQVDEKLFF.

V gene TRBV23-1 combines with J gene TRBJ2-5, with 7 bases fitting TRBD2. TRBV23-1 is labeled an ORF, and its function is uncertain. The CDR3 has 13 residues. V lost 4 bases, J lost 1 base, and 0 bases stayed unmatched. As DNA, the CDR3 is TGCGCCAGCAGTCCGGGGGGCCAAGAGACCCAGTACTTC. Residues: CASSPGGQETQYF.

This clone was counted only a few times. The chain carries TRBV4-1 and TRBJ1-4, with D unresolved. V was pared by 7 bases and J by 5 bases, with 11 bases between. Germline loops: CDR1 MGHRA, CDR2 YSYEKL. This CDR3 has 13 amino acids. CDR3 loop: CASKDETNEKLFF. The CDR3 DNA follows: TGCGCCAGCAAGGATGAGACAAATGAAAAACTGTTTTTT.

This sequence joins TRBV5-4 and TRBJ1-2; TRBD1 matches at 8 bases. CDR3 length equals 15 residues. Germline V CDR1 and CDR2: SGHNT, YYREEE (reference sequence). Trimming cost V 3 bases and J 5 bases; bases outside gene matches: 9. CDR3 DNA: TGTGCCAGCAGCTCAGGGGGCCCAGGACGATATGGCTACACCTTC. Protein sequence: CASSSGGPGRYGYTF.

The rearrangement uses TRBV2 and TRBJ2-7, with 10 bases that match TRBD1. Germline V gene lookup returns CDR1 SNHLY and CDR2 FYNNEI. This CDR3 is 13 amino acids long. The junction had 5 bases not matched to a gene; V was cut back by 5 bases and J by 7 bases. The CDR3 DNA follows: TGTGCCAGCAGTACCGACAGGGGGCTAGAGCAGTACTTC. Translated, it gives CASSTDRGLEQYF.

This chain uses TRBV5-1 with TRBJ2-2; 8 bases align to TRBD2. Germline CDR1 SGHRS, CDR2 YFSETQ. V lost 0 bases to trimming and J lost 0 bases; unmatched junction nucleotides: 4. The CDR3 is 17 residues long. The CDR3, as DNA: TGCGCCAGCAGCTTGGCCGGGGGGGTCGCGAACACCGGGGAGCTGTTTTTT. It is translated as CASSLAGGVANTGELFF.

CDR3: CASSPLAGAEYNEQFF. CDR3 DNA: TGTGCCAGCTCACCTCTAGCGGGGGCCGAGTACAATGAGCAGTTCTTC. The genes are TRBV18 and TRBJ2-1; 10 positions agree with TRBD2. Losses at the gene ends were 3 bases for V and 4 bases for J; bases not matched to a gene: 6. This CDR3 has 16 amino acids. The germline V gene has CDR1 KGHSH and CDR2 LQKENI. The full variable domain, completed using reference TRBV18 and TRBJ2-1, is NAGVMQNPRHLVRRRGQEARLRCSPMKGHSHVYWYRQLPEEGLKFMVYLQKENIIDESGMPKERFSAEFPKEGPSILRIQQVVRGDSAAYFCASSPLAGAEYNEQFFGPGTRLTVL.

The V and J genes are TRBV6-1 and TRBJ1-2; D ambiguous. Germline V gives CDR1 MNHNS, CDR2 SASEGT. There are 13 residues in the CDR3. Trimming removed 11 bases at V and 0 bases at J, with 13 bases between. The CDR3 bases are TGTGCCGTGACATTGACGGCTAACTATGGCTACACCTTC. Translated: CAVTLTANYGYTF.

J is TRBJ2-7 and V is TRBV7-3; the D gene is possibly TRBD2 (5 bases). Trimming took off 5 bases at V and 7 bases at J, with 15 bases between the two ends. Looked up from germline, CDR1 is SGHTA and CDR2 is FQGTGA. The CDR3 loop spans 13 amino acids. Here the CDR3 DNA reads TGTGCCAGCAGCGAAATGTCGTCGGGGGAGCAGTACTTC. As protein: CASSEMSSGEQYF.

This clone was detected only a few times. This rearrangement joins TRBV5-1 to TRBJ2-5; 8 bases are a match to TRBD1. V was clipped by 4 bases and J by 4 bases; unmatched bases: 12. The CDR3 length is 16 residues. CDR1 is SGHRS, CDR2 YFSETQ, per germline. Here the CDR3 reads CASSEGVRGPGETQYF. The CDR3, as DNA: TGCGCCAGCAGCGAGGGGGTCAGGGGGCCTGGAGAGACCCAGTACTTC.

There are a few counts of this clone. CDR3: CASSLGLAGAQETQYF. For the CDR3, the DNA is TGTGCCAGCAGCCTAGGACTAGCGGGGGCCCAAGAGACCCAGTACTTC. The chain joins TRBV4-2 to TRBJ2-5; 13 bases match TRBD2. The CDR3 contains 16 residues. The trim removed 4 bases at V and 1 base at J, leaving 3 bases unmatched. Looked up from germline, CDR1 is LGHNA and CDR2 is YNFKEQ.

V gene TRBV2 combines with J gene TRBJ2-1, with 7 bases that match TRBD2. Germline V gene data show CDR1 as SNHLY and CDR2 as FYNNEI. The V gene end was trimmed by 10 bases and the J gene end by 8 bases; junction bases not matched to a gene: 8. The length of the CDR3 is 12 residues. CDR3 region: CATRWEGDEQFF. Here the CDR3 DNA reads TGTGCCACCCGGTGGGAGGGCGATGAGCAGTTCTTC.

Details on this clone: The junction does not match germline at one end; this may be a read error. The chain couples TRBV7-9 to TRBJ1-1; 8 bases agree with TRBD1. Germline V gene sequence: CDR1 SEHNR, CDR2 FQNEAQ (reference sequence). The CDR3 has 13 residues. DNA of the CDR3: TGTTCCAGCAGCGACCGGACAGGGAGGGAAGCTTTCTTT. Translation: CSSSDRTGREAFF.

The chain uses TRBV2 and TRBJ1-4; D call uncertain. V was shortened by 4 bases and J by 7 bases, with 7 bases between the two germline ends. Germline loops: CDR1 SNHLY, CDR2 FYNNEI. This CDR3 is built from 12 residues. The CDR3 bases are TGTGCCAGCAGTGCGGAGGGTGAAAAACTGTTTTTT. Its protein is CASSAEGEKLFF.

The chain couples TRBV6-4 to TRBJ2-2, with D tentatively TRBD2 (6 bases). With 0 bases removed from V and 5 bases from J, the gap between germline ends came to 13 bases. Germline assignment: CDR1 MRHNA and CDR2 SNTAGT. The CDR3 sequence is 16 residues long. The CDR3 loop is CASSDSGEEGTGELFF. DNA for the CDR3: TGTGCCAGCAGTGACTCGGGGGAGGAGGGAACCGGGGAGCTGTTTTTT.

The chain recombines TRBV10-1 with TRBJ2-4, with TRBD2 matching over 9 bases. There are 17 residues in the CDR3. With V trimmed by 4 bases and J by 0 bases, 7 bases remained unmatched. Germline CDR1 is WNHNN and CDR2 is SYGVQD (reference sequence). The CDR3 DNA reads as TGCGCCAGCAGTGCAGAGAAGCGGGGGGTAGCCAAAAACATTCAGTACTTC. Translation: CASSAEKRGVAKNIQYF.

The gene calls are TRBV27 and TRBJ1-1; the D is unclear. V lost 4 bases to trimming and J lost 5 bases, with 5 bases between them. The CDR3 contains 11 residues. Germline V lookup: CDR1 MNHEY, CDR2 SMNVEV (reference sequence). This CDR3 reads CASSSRTEAFF. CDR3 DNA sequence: TGTGCCAGCAGTTCCAGAACTGAAGCTTTCTTT.

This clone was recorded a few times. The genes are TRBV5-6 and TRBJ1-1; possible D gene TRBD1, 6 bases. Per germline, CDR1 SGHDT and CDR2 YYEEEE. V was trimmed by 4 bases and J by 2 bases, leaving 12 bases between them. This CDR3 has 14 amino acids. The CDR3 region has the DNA TGTGCCAGCAGCCTATACAGGGTTAACACTGAAGCTTTCTTT. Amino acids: CASSLYRVNTEAFF.

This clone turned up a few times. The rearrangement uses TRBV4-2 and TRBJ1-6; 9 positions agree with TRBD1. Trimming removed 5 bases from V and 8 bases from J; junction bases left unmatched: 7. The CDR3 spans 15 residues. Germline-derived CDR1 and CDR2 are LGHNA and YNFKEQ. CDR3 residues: CASSVGTGRYSPLHF. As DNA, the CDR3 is TGTGCCAGCAGCGTCGGGACAGGGCGATATTCACCCCTCCACTTT.